The 29 T cell receptor beta chains in this list originate from one sample, sequenced in a study of blood T cells in healthy people across ages. Combining a sample-barcoded 5' primer with a J-beta primer mix, a second PCR ran for roughly 7 to 11 cycles. TCRdb passed the 5' RACE reads through MiXCR, listing each CDR3 protein once. The sample shows 750,000 to 850,000 distinct CDR3 sequences, 25% of them seen only once. These data are also associated with another study on T cells of mothers and their children.

The sequencing input was blood. All receptors derive from a boy aged 10-17 years in good health.

V is TRBV10-3 and J is TRBJ2-5; D might be TRBD2 (6 bases). The CDR3 has 13 amino acids. V lost 8 bases and J 2 bases, leaving 12 bases between the germline ends. Germline-derived CDR1 and CDR2 are ENHRY and SYGVKD. In nucleotides, the CDR3 is TGTGCCATCGGAGTAGCGGAACAAGAGACCCAGTACTTC. This translates into CAIGVAEQETQYF.

The V call is TRBV28, the J call TRBJ2-1; D not resolved. CDR1 and CDR2 (germline): MDHEN, SYDVKM. Trimming stripped 5 bases from V and 0 bases from J, with 11 bases between. This CDR3 is 15 amino acids long. CDR3 loop: CASSVDCSSYNEQFF. The CDR3 DNA is TGTGCCAGCAGTGTAGACTGCAGCTCCTACAATGAGCAGTTCTTC. Together with reference TRBV28 and TRBJ2-1, the CDR3 gives the full variable domain: DVKVTQSSRYLVKRTGEKVFLECVQDMDHENMFWYRQDPGLGLRLIYFSYDVKMKEKGDIPEGYSVSREKKERFSLILESASTNQTSMYLCASSVDCSSYNEQFFGPGTRLTVL.

The J gene is TRBJ2-1, the V gene TRBV27; tentatively, D is TRBD1 (5 bases). In germline, CDR1 is MNHEY, CDR2 SMNVEV (reference sequence). This CDR3 region has 13 residues. The V end was cut by 2 bases, the J end by 5 bases, with 7 bases between. In DNA, the CDR3 is TGTGCCAGCAGTTTAATAGGGGACAATGAGCAGTTCTTC. Its translation: CASSLIGDNEQFF.

This rearrangement joins TRBV11-2 to TRBJ2-3; 13 bases fit TRBD2. With V trimmed by 3 bases and J by 0 bases, 15 bases remained unmatched. The CDR3 has 21 amino acids. CDR1 is SGHAT and CDR2 is FQNNGV in the germline V gene. CDR3 DNA sequence: TGTGCCAGCAGCTTCTATTACTCCGGACTAGCGGGGGATCCTAGCACAGATACGCAGTATTTT. Its protein product is CASSFYYSGLAGDPSTDTQYF.

The chain links TRBV28 to TRBJ2-7, with D perhaps TRBD2 (6 bases). CDR3 size: 15 residues. CDR1 and CDR2 from the germline V gene are MDHEN and SYDVKM. V was clipped by 5 bases and J by 7 bases, with 21 bases between them. The CDR3 loop reads CASSPPTPGGWEQYF. CDR3 DNA: TGTGCCAGCAGTCCTCCAACGCCCGGGGGATGGGAGCAGTACTTC. Full variable domain (rest looked up from reference TRBV28 and TRBJ2-7): DVKVTQSSRYLVKRTGEKVFLECVQDMDHENMFWYRQDPGLGLRLIYFSYDVKMKEKGDIPEGYSVSREKKERFSLILESASTNQTSMYLCASSPPTPGGWEQYFGPGTRLTVT.

This clonotype was counted between two and nine times. This rearrangement joins TRBV29-1 to TRBJ2-1; D might be TRBD1 (5 bases). The CDR3 sequence is 15 residues long. Germline V lookup: CDR1 SQVTM, CDR2 ANQGSEA. V dropped 1 base and J dropped 2 bases, with 12 bases sitting between them. The chain's CDR3 is CSVEGKGQAYNEQFF. The CDR3, as DNA: TGCAGCGTTGAAGGGAAGGGGCAGGCCTACAATGAGCAGTTCTTC.

The chain recombines TRBV5-1 with TRBJ2-1; 7 bases align to TRBD1. J lost 8 bases, V lost 0 bases, and 5 bases had no gene match. CDR1 is SGHRS, CDR2 YFSETQ, per germline. The CDR3 covers 14 residues. The CDR3, as DNA: TGCGCCAGCAGCTTGGTGACAGGGTCAGATGAGCAGTTCTTC. It encodes CASSLVTGSDEQFF.

This clonotype has only a few counts. This chain links TRBV27 with TRBJ1-5, with unresolved D. Germline lookup yields CDR1 MNHEY and CDR2 SMNVEV (reference sequence). This CDR3 is built from 14 residues. V gave up 5 bases and J gave up 0 bases, with 8 bases separating them. This chain's CDR3 is CASSKGYSNQPQHF. The CDR3 region has the DNA TGTGCCAGCAGTAAAGGATATAGCAATCAGCCCCAGCATTTT.

The rearrangement uses TRBV6-5 and TRBJ1-2, with D uncertain. This CDR3 has 11 amino acids. The germline CDR1 and CDR2 sequences are MNHEY and SVGAGI. Trimming removed 6 bases from V and 7 bases from J, with 9 bases in between. The CDR3 protein is CASRWNSGYTF. CDR3 nucleotide sequence: TGTGCCAGCAGGTGGAATTCTGGCTACACCTTC.

This chain joins TRBV29-1 and TRBJ2-7, with TRBD1 matching 9 bases. The trim removed 0 bases at V and 2 bases at J, leaving 5 bases unmatched. The CDR3 contains 15 residues. From germline, CDR1 is SQVTM and CDR2 ANQGSEA. The CDR3 DNA reads TGCAGCGTTGAAGAAGGACAGGGGCTAACCTACGAGCAGTACTTC. Translated, it gives CSVEEGQGLTYEQYF.

The rearrangement links TRBV6-2 or TRBV6-3 to TRBJ1-5; 10 positions agree with TRBD1. Germline loops: CDR1 MNHEY, CDR2 SVGEGT. There are 14 residues in the CDR3. With V trimmed by 7 bases and J by 6 bases, 6 bases remained unmatched. The chain's CDR3 is CASTGQGDSQPQHF. The CDR3 DNA reads as TGTGCCAGCACCGGACAGGGGGATAGTCAGCCCCAGCATTTT.

The chain carries TRBV6-2 or TRBV6-3 and TRBJ2-6; no firm D call. Germline V gene lookup returns CDR1 MNHEY and CDR2 SVGEGT. CDR3 length: 15 residues. Trimming removed 9 bases at V and 2 bases at J, with 14 bases between. This CDR3 reads CASRRIAAGANVLTF. CDR3 nucleotides: TGTGCCAGTCGCAGAATAGCAGCTGGGGCCAACGTCCTGACTTTC.

This clonotype occurred a few times. This chain joins TRBV9 and TRBJ2-3; possibly TRBD1 or TRBD2 for D (5 bases each). This CDR3 has 14 residues. The germline V and J ends were trimmed by 3 bases and 0 bases, with 8 bases remaining between them. Germline values: CDR1 SGDLS, CDR2 YYNGEE. The CDR3 spells CASSAWGSTDTQYF. CDR3 nucleotides: TGTGCCAGCAGCGCCTGGGGGAGCACAGATACGCAGTATTTT.

This clonotype was picked up a small number of times. This rearrangement joins TRBV2 to TRBJ2-4; the D gene is possibly TRBD1 (5 bases). Germline CDR1 is SNHLY and CDR2 is FYNNEI. The CDR3 runs to 13 residues. Trimming shortened V by 6 bases and J by 9 bases, and 15 bases separated the two germline ends. CDR3 amino acids: CASSQGPLGIQYF. DNA for the CDR3: TGTGCCAGCAGCCAGGGTCCGCTAGGCATTCAGTACTTC.

For this clonotype: This sequence may be a read error, since a much larger clone differs from it by one base. This chain links TRBV10-3 with TRBJ2-5, with D unclear. The end of the DNA fits TRBJ2-1 better, so the J call may be wrong. The CDR3 totals 13 residues. Germline V gene data show CDR1 as ENHRY and CDR2 as SYGVKD. The CDR3 bases are TGTGCCATCAGGGAGAGGTCCTACAATGGGCAGTTCTTC. Amino acid sequence: CAIRERSYNGQFF.

V is TRBV3-1 and J is TRBJ2-5; tentatively, D is TRBD1 or TRBD2 (6 bases each). This CDR3 has 13 residues. The V end lost 0 bases, the J end lost 7 bases, and 9 bases lay between the germline ends. Per germline, CDR1 LGHDT and CDR2 YNNKEL (reference sequence). The CDR3 loop is CASSQDKGGTQYF. The DNA for the CDR3 is TGTGCCAGCAGCCAAGACAAGGGGGGGACCCAGTACTTC.

The V and J genes are TRBV21-1 and TRBJ1-5. TRBV21-1 is a pseudogene. The CDR3 extends over 11 amino acids. The CDR3 is CASGLTRPQHF. For the CDR3, the DNA is TGTGCCAGCGGTTTAACTCGGCCCCAGCATTTT.

This clonotype was seen only once. The chain carries TRBV15 and TRBJ2-5; tentative D call: TRBD1 (6 bases). The germline V and J ends were trimmed by 5 bases and 1 base, with 14 bases remaining between them. Germline CDR1 reads LNHNV; CDR2 reads YYDKDF (reference sequence). The CDR3 sequence is 15 residues long. The chain's CDR3 is CATSFDRSVQETQYF. In nucleotides, the CDR3 is TGTGCCACCAGCTTCGACAGGAGCGTCCAAGAGACCCAGTACTTC.

This clonotype has at least ten counts. The rearrangement uses TRBV7-3 and TRBJ1-1, with D unresolved. The V gene's germline CDR1 is SGHTA and CDR2 FQGTGA. This CDR3 has 13 residues. Deletions cut 2 bases from V and 1 base from J, with 5 bases between. The CDR3 DNA reads TGTGCCAGCAGCTTATTGGCGAACACTGAAGCTTTCTTT. Translation: CASSLLANTEAFF.

This clonotype showed up just a few times. In DNA form, the CDR3 reads TGTGCCAGCAGTTCGGGGGGACAGAGGAGCTCCTACGAGCAGTACTTC. Translating it yields CASSSGGQRSSYEQYF. The gene calls are TRBV7-6 and TRBJ2-5; D possibly uses TRBD1 or TRBD2 (7 bases each). TRBJ2-7 explains the end of the DNA better; the J call may be wrong. The CDR3 is made up of 16 amino acids. Germline V gene lookup returns CDR1 SGHVS and CDR2 FNYEAQ.

The CDR3 nucleotides read TGCAGTGCTAGAGAACAGGCGCTAAACTATGGCTACACCTTC. The encoded protein is CSAREQALNYGYTF. The V and J genes are TRBV20-1 and TRBJ1-2, with D perhaps TRBD1 (5 bases). The germline CDR1 and CDR2 sequences are DFQATT and SNEGSKA (reference sequence). Trimming took off 0 bases at V and 2 bases at J, with 10 bases between the two ends. CDR3 size: 14 residues.

The CDR3 sequence is CASKADGLTYKHEQYF. CDR3 DNA: TGTGCCAGCAAGGCGGACGGACTAACCTATAAGCACGAGCAGTACTTC. The chain combines TRBV6-2 or TRBV6-3 with TRBJ2-7; D is possibly TRBD2 (6 bases). CDR3 length: 16 residues. Germline CDR1 MNHEY, CDR2 SVGEGT. Trimming removed 7 bases at V and 5 bases at J, with 24 bases between.

This clonotype came up a few times. V usage is TRBV4-3 and J usage is TRBJ2-2; TRBD1 aligns across 7 bases. The CDR3 is 14 residues long. J was trimmed by 4 bases and V by 4 bases; bases with no gene match: 3. The germline gives CDR1 LGHNA, CDR2 YSLEER. The CDR3 DNA sequence: TGCGCCAGCAGCCGGAACAGGGGCACCGGGGAGCTGTTTTTT. It yields the protein CASSRNRGTGELFF.

This chain uses TRBV7-9 with TRBJ1-1; D remains ambiguous. The germline V gene has CDR1 SEHNR and CDR2 FQNEAQ (reference sequence). The CDR3 totals 12 residues. V was clipped by 7 bases and J by 9 bases, with 15 bases between them. The CDR3 DNA sequence: TGTGCCAGCACCATAGGGCCGGCTCAAGCTTTCTTT. Translation: CASTIGPAQAFF.

In its sample, this clonotype was seen many times. This sequence joins TRBV9 and TRBJ2-5, with TRBD1 identical over 9 bases. The CDR3 loop spans 14 amino acids. The trim removed 3 bases at V and 3 bases at J, leaving 3 bases unmatched. Germline loops: CDR1 SGDLS, CDR2 YYNGEE. In nucleotides, the CDR3 is TGTGCCAGCAGCGCCGGGACAGGGAAAGAGACCCAGTACTTC. Translation: CASSAGTGKETQYF.

The chain combines TRBV20-1 with TRBJ2-5; D gene uncertain. The CDR3 runs to 15 residues. Germline CDR1 and CDR2: DFQATT and SNEGSKA (reference sequence). The V end lost 0 bases, the J end lost 3 bases, and 14 bases lay between the germline ends. In DNA, the CDR3 is TGCAGTGCTAGAGATGATTCCGGTATCGAAGAGACCCAGTACTTC. This encodes CSARDDSGIEETQYF.

The chain carries TRBV4-3 and TRBJ1-2, with D perhaps TRBD1 (5 bases). The CDR3 is 16 residues long. V dropped 0 bases and J dropped 5 bases, with 16 bases sitting between them. Germline V gene sequence: CDR1 LGHNA, CDR2 YSLEER. CDR3 in DNA: TGCGCCAGCAGCCAAGAGCGGAGGGGACCCCAGTATGGCTACACCTTC. This codes for CASSQERRGPQYGYTF.

CDR3 in amino acids: CAISESSGFGYEQYF. As DNA, the CDR3 is TGTGCCATCAGTGAGTCGTCAGGGTTTGGCTACGAGCAGTACTTC. V and J are TRBV10-3 and TRBJ2-1; D possibly corresponds to TRBD1 (5 bases). TRBJ2-7 matches the DNA end more closely, so the J call is doubtful. Germline CDR1 is ENHRY and CDR2 is SYGVKD. CDR3 length: 15 amino acids.

J is TRBJ2-7 and V is TRBV29-1, with D unclear. Germline CDR1 and CDR2: SQVTM and ANQGSEA. Trimming shortened V by 6 bases and J by 3 bases, and 12 bases separated the two germline ends. The CDR3 loop spans 12 amino acids. In nucleotides, the CDR3 is TGCAGCGTAGGGCAAGGAGACTACGAGCAGTACTTC. This translates into CSVGQGDYEQYF.